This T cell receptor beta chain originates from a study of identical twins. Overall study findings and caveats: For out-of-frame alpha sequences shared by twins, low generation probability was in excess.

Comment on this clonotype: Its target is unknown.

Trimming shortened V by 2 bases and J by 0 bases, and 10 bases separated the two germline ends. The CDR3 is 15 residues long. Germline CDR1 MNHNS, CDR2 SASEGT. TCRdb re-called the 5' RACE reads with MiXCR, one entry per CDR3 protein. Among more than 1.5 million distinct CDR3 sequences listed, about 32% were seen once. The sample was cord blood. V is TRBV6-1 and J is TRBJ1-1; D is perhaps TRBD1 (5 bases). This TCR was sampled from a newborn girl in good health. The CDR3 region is CASSERTLMNTEAFF. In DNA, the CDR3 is TGTGCCAGCAGTGAACGGACACTCATGAACACTGAAGCTTTCTTT.